The 27 T cell receptor beta chains below come from one sample, sequenced in a study of shared clonotypes between healthy human individuals. Repertoires were generated with immunoSEQ multiplex PCR, while TCRdb's copy carries only in-frame clones and drops some. Among around 580,000 clones listed, 98% were seen once. Terminally differentiated effector memory CD45RA+ cells were excluded from the naive CD8 cells, which were CD45RO-negative and positively selected for CCR7. Input material: naive CD8+ T cells sorted from blood. The receptors were sampled from a man between 25 and 39 years old in good health.

The chain joins TRBV2 to TRBJ2-1, with 7 positions matching TRBD1. The germline V gene has CDR1 SNHLY and CDR2 FYNNEI. The CDR3 length is 15 residues. The trim removed 6 bases at V and 4 bases at J, leaving 9 bases unmatched. The chain's CDR3 is CASRPGTEIYNEQFF. Written as DNA, the CDR3 is TGTGCCAGCAGGCCCGGGACAGAAATTTACAATGAGCAGTTCTTC.

The chain joins TRBV9 to TRBJ2-1; weak D call: TRBD1 (5 bases). V was clipped by 0 bases and J by 5 bases, with 21 bases between them. This CDR3 is 18 amino acids long. The germline V gene has CDR1 SGDLS and CDR2 YYNGEE. In DNA, the CDR3 is TGTGCCAGCAGCGTAGCTGGGGAAGGCTACCTCAGGGACAATGAGCAGTTCTTC. It is translated as CASSVAGEGYLRDNEQFF.

This chain joins TRBV10-3 and TRBJ2-2; D not certain. Looked up from germline, CDR1 is ENHRY and CDR2 is SYGVKD. V lost 9 bases and J lost 1, with 3 bases in between. This CDR3 has 11 amino acids. CDR3 in amino acids: CAIRNTGELFF. The DNA for the CDR3 is TGTGCCATAAGGAACACCGGGGAGCTGTTTTTT.

This sequence joins TRBV4-1 and TRBJ2-7; TRBD1 or TRBD2 may be the D gene (6 bases each). Deletions cut 3 bases from V and 2 bases from J, with 17 bases between. CDR1 MGHRA and CDR2 YSYEKL come from the germline V gene. CDR3 length: 16 amino acids. The chain's CDR3 is CASSQAWGAPTYEQYF. In nucleotides, the CDR3 is TGCGCCAGCAGCCAGGCGTGGGGGGCGCCAACCTACGAGCAGTACTTC.

This chain uses TRBV19 with TRBJ1-5; D is perhaps TRBD1 (6 bases). The CDR3 spans 13 residues. Germline V gives CDR1 LNHDA, CDR2 SQIVND (reference sequence). V was shortened by 7 bases and J by 7 bases, with 14 bases between the two germline ends. CDR3 residues: CASKPGGGQPQHF. The CDR3 DNA follows: TGTGCCAGTAAACCCGGGGGCGGCCAGCCCCAGCATTTT. Full variable domain (outside the CDR3, taken from reference TRBV19 and TRBJ1-5): DGGITQSPKYLFRKEGQNVTLSCEQNLNHDAMYWYRQDPGQGLRLIYYSQIVNDFQKGDIAEGYSVSREKKESFPLTVTSAQKNPTAFYLCASKPGGGQPQHFGDGTRLSIL.

This chain joins TRBV7-3 and TRBJ2-1; 8 positions match TRBD2. This CDR3 is 16 amino acids long. Germline loops: CDR1 SGHTA, CDR2 FQGTGA. J lost 9 bases, V lost 5 bases, and 15 bases had no gene match. The CDR3 nucleotides read TGTGCCAGCAGCGGGAGTTTAGCGGGGAGCGCCGTTGAGCAGTTCTTC. Its translation: CASSGSLAGSAVEQFF.

The chain couples TRBV13 to TRBJ2-7; D might be TRBD1 or TRBD2, each matching 6 bases. V was cut by 8 bases and J by 5 bases, with 13 bases left in between. This CDR3 comprises 12 residues. CDR1 and CDR2 from the germline V gene are PRHDT and FYEKMQ (reference sequence). The CDR3 sequence is CASQKGGHEQYF. The CDR3 DNA reads TGTGCCAGCCAAAAGGGGGGCCACGAGCAGTACTTC. Combining the CDR3 with reference TRBV13 and TRBJ2-7 gives the whole variable domain AAGVIQSPRHLIKEKRETATLKCYPIPRHDTVYWYQQGPGQDPQFLISFYEKMQSDKGSIPDRFSAQQFSDYHSELNMSSLELGDSALYFCASQKGGHEQYFGPGTRLTVT.

The chain uses TRBV5-1 and TRBJ2-3; D possibly corresponds to TRBD1 (6 bases). Germline CDR1 is SGHRS and CDR2 is YFSETQ. This CDR3 spans 14 amino acids. Trimming removed 4 bases at V and 2 bases at J, with 11 bases between. CDR3 nucleotides: TGCGCCAGCAGCCCGACAGGATACACAGATACGCAGTATTTT. Protein sequence: CASSPTGYTDTQYF.

The gene calls are TRBV5-4 and TRBJ2-7; the match to TRBD2 covers 11 bases. The V segment lost 4 bases and the J segment 0 bases; nucleotides outside the gene matches: 6. The CDR3 covers 16 residues. The V gene's germline CDR1 is SGHNT and CDR2 YYREEE (reference sequence). In DNA, the CDR3 is TGTGCCAGCAGCAACGCCGGGACTAGCGGCTCCTACGAGCAGTACTTC. This translates into CASSNAGTSGSYEQYF.

The rearrangement uses TRBV4-2 and TRBJ1-1, with a possible D match to TRBD1 (5 bases). V gave up 0 bases and J gave up 0 bases, with 11 bases separating them. Germline V gene sequence: CDR1 LGHNA, CDR2 YNFKEQ. The CDR3 has 16 amino acids. The CDR3 spells CASSQDFPGMNTEAFF. DNA for the CDR3: TGTGCCAGCAGCCAAGATTTCCCAGGGATGAACACTGAAGCTTTCTTT.

This chain joins TRBV7-2 and TRBJ2-7, with D tentatively TRBD1 (6 bases). This CDR3 is built from 16 residues. The V gene lost 4 bases and the J gene lost 3 bases, with 19 bases spanning the gap. Germline V lookup: CDR1 SGHTA, CDR2 FQGNSA. In nucleotides, the CDR3 is TGTGCCAGCAGCTCGAAACCGGGACACAACTACTACGAGCAGTACTTC. It encodes CASSSKPGHNYYEQYF. Full variable domain (remainder filled in from reference TRBV7-2 and TRBJ2-7): GAGVSQSPSNKVTEKGKDVELRCDPISGHTALYWYRQSLGQGLEFLIYFQGNSAPDKSGLPSDRFSAERTGGSVSTLTIQRTQQEDSAVYLCASSSKPGHNYYEQYFGPGTRLTVT.

The chain links TRBV9 to TRBJ2-7; TRBD1 matches at 7 bases. The CDR3 spans 15 residues. Germline lookup yields CDR1 SGDLS and CDR2 YYNGEE. V trimming: 3 bases; J trimming: 2 bases; junction bases outside the gene matches: 8. In nucleotides, the CDR3 is TGTGCCAGCAGCGAGACCGGGACAGCGGCCTACGAGCAGTACTTC. Amino acids: CASSETGTAAYEQYF.

The genes are TRBV6-4 and TRBJ2-1; 8 nucleotides line up with TRBD2. CDR3 length: 15 residues. Germline loops: CDR1 MRHNA, CDR2 SNTAGT. Germline trimming cut 0 bases from V and 9 bases from J; bases unmatched to any gene: 7. CDR3 sequence reads: CASSDSTSVLREQFF. The DNA of the CDR3 is TGTGCCAGCAGTGACTCGACTAGCGTGCTACGTGAGCAGTTCTTC.

DNA for the CDR3: TGTGCCAGCCGCACGCCCCGGGACAGAGAGCAGTTCTTC. Residues: CASRTPRDREQFF. The chain links TRBV11-2 to TRBJ2-1, with 7 nucleotides matching TRBD1. In germline, CDR1 is SGHAT, CDR2 FQNNGV. J lost 10 bases, V lost 8 bases, and 11 bases had no gene match. The CDR3 length is 13 residues.

The chain links TRBV9 to TRBJ2-7, with 9 bases matching TRBD2. Germline trimming cut 3 bases from V and 5 bases from J; bases unmatched to any gene: 9. The length of the CDR3 is 15 residues. Germline V CDR1 and CDR2: SGDLS, YYNGEE. As DNA, the CDR3 is TGTGCCAGCAGCGCATCAGGCGGGAGGGGGAACGAGCAGTACTTC. Protein product: CASSASGGRGNEQYF.

J is TRBJ2-1 and V is TRBV7-9; D call uncertain. Between the trimmed V and J ends, which lost 4 bases and 10 bases, there was a span of 11 bases. The CDR3 spans 12 residues. Germline V gene lookup returns CDR1 SEHNR and CDR2 FQNEAQ (reference sequence). The CDR3 is CASSSHLREQFF. The CDR3 nucleotides are TGTGCCAGCAGCTCCCACCTTAGGGAGCAGTTCTTC.

The chain uses TRBV30 and TRBJ2-7; D unclear. The CDR3 has 12 amino acids. From germline, CDR1 is GTSNPN and CDR2 SVGIG (reference sequence). V was shortened by 5 bases and J by 0 bases, with 8 bases between the two germline ends. CDR3 residues: CAWVGNSYEQYF. The DNA for the CDR3 is TGTGCCTGGGTGGGCAACTCCTACGAGCAGTACTTC. Filled out from reference TRBV30 and TRBJ2-7, the complete variable domain reads SQTIHQWPATLVQPVGSPLSLECTVEGTSNPNLYWYRQAAGRGLQLLFYSVGIGQISSEVPQNLSASRPQDRQFILSSKKLLLSDSGFYLCAWVGNSYEQYFGPGTRLTVT.

This chain joins TRBV27 and TRBJ2-2, with a possible D match to TRBD1 (6 bases). CDR1 is MNHEY, CDR2 SMNVEV, per germline (reference sequence). The CDR3 sequence is 13 residues long. Trimming pared 5 bases from V and 4 bases from J, leaving 8 bases between. CDR3 DNA sequence: TGTGCCAGCAGTCGACAGGTCACCGGGGAGCTGTTTTTT. This gives the protein CASSRQVTGELFF.

The rearrangement links TRBV6-5 to TRBJ1-1; TRBD1 agrees at 10 bases. Germline V gene data show CDR1 as MNHEY and CDR2 as SVGAGI. The CDR3 extends over 14 amino acids. V shed 2 bases and J 4 bases; nucleotides not matched to a gene: 1. CDR3 sequence: CASSYGTGVTEAFF. The CDR3 DNA reads TGTGCCAGCAGTTACGGGACAGGGGTCACTGAAGCTTTCTTT.

The V gene is TRBV4-3, the J gene TRBJ2-2; no firm D call. Germline assignment: CDR1 LGHNA and CDR2 YSLEER. This CDR3 comprises 13 residues. The ends were cut back, 3 bases at V and 7 bases at J, with 9 bases in the middle. Written as DNA, the CDR3 is TGCGCCAGCAGCCAGGGTGATCTCGGGGAGCTGTTTTTT. It encodes CASSQGDLGELFF.

This chain connects TRBV28 to TRBJ1-1; D not resolved. The V gene lost 7 bases and the J gene lost 1 base, with 7 bases spanning the gap. The CDR3 covers 12 residues. Germline V gives CDR1 MDHEN, CDR2 SYDVKM. The CDR3: CASTSWNTEAFF. The CDR3 DNA reads as TGTGCCAGCACCTCTTGGAACACTGAAGCTTTCTTT.

The chain employs TRBV18 and TRBJ1-2, with D uncertain. The CDR3 covers 16 residues. The ends were cut back, 1 base at V and 0 bases at J, with 12 bases in the middle. CDR1 is KGHSH, CDR2 LQKENI, per germline. The CDR3 loop is CASSPRGGPANYGYTF. CDR3 DNA sequence: TGTGCCAGCTCACCACGGGGTGGTCCAGCTAACTATGGCTACACCTTC.

The chain carries TRBV6-5 and TRBJ1-5; no definite D call. Germline V gene data show CDR1 as MNHEY and CDR2 as SVGAGI. V lost 5 bases to trimming and J lost 0 bases, with 8 bases between them. The CDR3 totals 14 residues. The CDR3 protein is CASSPADSNQPQHF. For the CDR3, the DNA is TGTGCCAGCAGTCCGGCGGATAGCAATCAGCCCCAGCATTTT.

DNA of the CDR3: TGTGCCAGCAGCCAAGACGAGGGGGCGTCTGAAAAACTGTTTTTT. Translation: CASSQDEGASEKLFF. The chain uses TRBV4-2 and TRBJ1-4; 7 nucleotides match TRBD1. Germline trimming cut 0 bases from V and 7 bases from J; bases unmatched to any gene: 5. The germline gives CDR1 LGHNA, CDR2 YNFKEQ. The CDR3 is 15 residues long.

This chain connects TRBV6-1 to TRBJ2-5; maybe TRBD1 (5 bases). Germline V CDR1 and CDR2: MNHNS, SASEGT. This CDR3 contains 15 residues. V lost 7 bases and J lost 5, with 20 bases in between. The CDR3 region is CASTEWGNVGETQYF. In nucleotides, the CDR3 is TGTGCCAGCACCGAGTGGGGCAACGTGGGGGAGACCCAGTACTTC.

V usage is TRBV5-4 and J usage is TRBJ1-2; D may be TRBD1 (6 bases). The germline V gene encodes CDR1 SGHNT and CDR2 YYREEE (reference sequence). Trimming left V 4 bases short and J 5 bases short, with 18 bases between. This CDR3 is built from 15 residues. CDR3 DNA sequence: TGTGCCAGCAGCGAAGGACAGCTTGTGGAATATGGCTACACCTTC. It yields the protein CASSEGQLVEYGYTF. Supplemented by reference TRBV5-4 and TRBJ1-2, the full variable domain reads ETGVTQSPTHLIKTRGQQVTLRCSSQSGHNTVSWYQQALGQGPQFIFQYYREEENGRGNFPPRFSGLQFPNYSSELNVNALELDDSALYLCASSEGQLVEYGYTFGSGTRLTVV.

J is TRBJ1-5 and V is TRBV11-2; D may be TRBD1 (6 bases). This CDR3 spans 16 amino acids. Per germline, CDR1 SGHAT and CDR2 FQNNGV. The V end lost 5 bases, the J end lost 2 bases, and 16 bases lay between the germline ends. This CDR3 reads CASSNRAVAGNQPQHF. DNA of the CDR3: TGTGCCAGCAGCAACAGGGCTGTAGCGGGCAATCAGCCCCAGCATTTT. Using reference TRBV11-2 and TRBJ1-5 for the parts outside the CDR3, the full variable domain is EAGVAQSPRYKIIEKRQSVAFWCNPISGHATLYWYQQILGQGPKLLIQFQNNGVVDDSQLPKDRFSAERLKGVDSTLKIQPAKLEDSAVYLCASSNRAVAGNQPQHFGDGTRLSIL.